The clone carrying this TCR beta chain has just one count. Measured with immunoSEQ multiplex PCR; TCRdb has only the in-frame clones, and not every one. This sample has around 250,000 clones, with roughly 85% found just once. The data were obtained in a study of blood T cell repertoires in COVID-19. Study-level information: The United States, Italy and Spain supplied acute and convalescent COVID-19 samples.

Participant ages covered roughly 18 to 89 years across 25 or so US areas. Germline CDR1 is SGHDT and CDR2 is YYEEEE. J gave up 5 bases and V 4 bases, and 8 bases lay outside the gene matches. The CDR3 consists of 16 residues. The J gene is TRBJ2-1, the V gene TRBV5-6, with 11 bases that match TRBD2. This TCR came from a woman aged 45-59 years with acute COVID-19. What was sequenced was PBMCs or T cells enriched from blood (not recorded which). The CDR3 bases are TGTGCCAGCAGCGACCGTCGACTAGCGGGGAACAATGAGCAGTTCTTC. It is translated as CASSDRRLAGNNEQFF.